Below are 17 T cell receptor beta chains sequenced from a single sample in a study of shared clonotypes between healthy human individuals (dated by TCRdb to 2018 to 2020). Libraries were made using the immunoSEQ multiplex PCR assay. TCRdb obtained this table from immuneACCESS and retained in-frame rearrangements with V and J assigned. These tables miss some clones; where compared with another copy, unresolved V genes account for less than half of the shortfall, and the remainder is unexplained. Present in this sample are about 2.4 million clones, roughly 92% of which were seen just once. More than 0.12% of the sample goes to the ten largest clones. Input material: naive CD4+ T cells sorted from blood. Explained via the paper, the cell subset or site label denotes: CD45RA+ positively selected. The receptors come from a young man in good health.

The rearrangement uses TRBV9 and TRBJ2-3, with 8 bases that match TRBD2. The CDR3 contains 16 residues. CDR1 and CDR2 from the germline V gene are SGDLS and YYNGEE. V dropped 0 bases and J dropped 4; count of bases not matched to a gene: 7. CDR3 loop: CASSVGPRGGADTQYF. Here the CDR3 DNA reads TGTGCCAGCAGCGTAGGGCCCCGGGGGGGCGCAGATACGCAGTATTTT.

The rearrangement uses TRBV5-6 and TRBJ1-6; D gene uncertain. From germline, CDR1 is SGHDT and CDR2 YYEEEE. The V and J ends lost 0 bases and 7 bases respectively, with 11 bases between them. CDR3 length: 15 amino acids. The CDR3 DNA sequence: TGTGCCAGCAGCTTGGGGCAGGTGGCAAATTCACCCCTCCACTTT. Encoded protein: CASSLGQVANSPLHF.

This chain joins TRBV28 and TRBJ1-5, with a tentative D call TRBD1 (5 bases). Germline CDR1 is MDHEN and CDR2 is SYDVKM. Trimming cost V 4 bases and J 6 bases, with 16 bases left between them. The CDR3 sequence is 15 residues long. CDR3 DNA sequence: TGTGCCAGCAGTTCTGGGGGGTCTGGGAGTCAGCCCCAGCATTTT. It is translated as CASSSGGSGSQPQHF.

The chain uses TRBV5-6 and TRBJ2-3; 9 bases align to TRBD1. From germline, CDR1 is SGHDT and CDR2 YYEEEE. The CDR3 is 18 residues long. Trimming cost V 5 bases and J 0 bases; bases outside gene matches: 13. The CDR3 nucleotides are TGTGCCAGCAGTTCTGTATTAACAGGGGGCTCTAGCACAGATACGCAGTATTTT. Translation gives CASSSVLTGGSSTDTQYF.

In its sample, this clone was seen once. The J gene is TRBJ1-5, the V gene TRBV11-2; 7 bases line up with TRBD1. CDR1 is SGHAT, CDR2 FQNNGV, per germline. The CDR3 is made up of 15 amino acids. Trimming removed 5 bases from V and 4 bases from J; junction bases left unmatched: 8. The CDR3 loop is CASSPGAGGNQPQHF. Here the CDR3 DNA reads TGTGCCAGCAGCCCGGGGGCAGGGGGGAATCAGCCCCAGCATTTT.

In regard to this clone: The sample has other DNA sequences that encode this CDR3 too. The gene calls are TRBV18 and TRBJ1-1, with D uncertain. This CDR3 has 12 amino acids. Trimming pared 2 bases from V and 4 bases from J, leaving 5 bases between. CDR1 is KGHSH and CDR2 is LQKENI in the germline V gene. Here the CDR3 reads CASSPYGTEAFF. The DNA for the CDR3 is TGTGCCAGCTCACCATATGGCACTGAAGCTTTCTTT.

This chain joins TRBV5-1 and TRBJ2-2, with D perhaps matching TRBD1 or TRBD2 (7 bases each). The CDR3 has 16 residues. The V and J ends lost 4 bases and 4 bases respectively, with 17 bases between them. Germline CDR1 and CDR2: SGHRS and YFSETQ. CDR3 amino acids: CASSPRGRERTGELFF. The CDR3, as DNA: TGCGCCAGCAGCCCCAGGGGGAGGGAGCGCACCGGGGAGCTGTTTTTT.

CDR3 amino acids: CASSLEGGAVNTEAFF. CDR3 nucleotides: TGCGCCAGCAGCTTGGAAGGGGGCGCGGTGAACACTGAAGCTTTCTTT. The chain combines TRBV5-1 with TRBJ1-1; 7 bases align to TRBD1. The V gene's germline CDR1 is SGHRS and CDR2 YFSETQ. With 0 bases clipped from V and 0 bases from J, the junction kept 5 bases outside the gene matches. This CDR3 contains 16 residues.

In this sample, this clone turned up once. This sequence joins TRBV6-6 and TRBJ2-5; the D gene could be TRBD1 or TRBD2 (6 bases each). Trimming left V 2 bases short and J 2 bases short, with 15 bases between. CDR1 and CDR2 (germline): MNHNY, SVGAGI (reference sequence). CDR3 length: 16 residues. As DNA, the CDR3 is TGTGCCAGCAGTTACGGGGGCGGGACGGGTCAAGAGACCCAGTACTTC. It specifies CASSYGGGTGQETQYF.

J is TRBJ1-3 and V is TRBV7-2; a weak D match, TRBD1 (5 bases). The CDR3 has 14 amino acids. Trimming took 5 bases from V and 4 from J, leaving 12 bases between them. The germline gives CDR1 SGHTA, CDR2 FQGNSA. The CDR3 protein is CASSQNGGGNTIYF. Written as DNA, the CDR3 is TGTGCCAGCAGCCAAAACGGGGGGGGAAACACCATATATTTT.

On this clone: The same CDR3 arises from other DNA sequences in this sample as well. V and J are TRBV11-3 and TRBJ2-7, with TRBD2 matching 10 bases. The CDR3 covers 13 residues. V shed 5 bases, J shed 4 bases, and the junction held 2 bases outside the gene matches. CDR1 is SGHNT, CDR2 YENEEA, per germline. The CDR3 sequence: CASSPSGGYEQYF. As DNA, the CDR3 is TGTGCCAGCAGCCCTAGCGGGGGATACGAGCAGTACTTC.

J is TRBJ2-7 and V is TRBV30; D uncertain. The ends were cut back, 3 bases at V and 2 bases at J, with 11 bases in the middle. The CDR3 loop spans 13 amino acids. Germline values: CDR1 GTSNPN, CDR2 SVGIG (reference sequence). CDR3 bases: TGTGCCTGGAGGTCAAGTGGCACCTACGAGCAGTACTTC. Its translation is CAWRSSGTYEQYF. The full variable domain, in which reference TRBV30 and TRBJ2-7 provide the parts outside the CDR3, is SQTIHQWPATLVQPVGSPLSLECTVEGTSNPNLYWYRQAAGRGLQLLFYSVGIGQISSEVPQNLSASRPQDRQFILSSKKLLLSDSGFYLCAWRSSGTYEQYFGPGTRLTVT.

This clone was detected only once. The chain combines TRBV7-6 with TRBJ2-6, with D perhaps TRBD2 (6 bases). The CDR3 loop spans 16 amino acids. CDR1 and CDR2 from the germline V gene are SGHVS and FNYEAQ. V lost 0 bases and J lost 0, with 6 bases in between. The CDR3 nucleotides are TGTGCCAGCAGCTTAGCGGGACTCTCTGGGGCCAACGTCCTGACTTTC. Translated, it gives CASSLAGLSGANVLTF. Combining the CDR3 with reference TRBV7-6 and TRBJ2-6 gives the whole variable domain GAGVSQSPRYKVTKRGQDVALRCDPISGHVSLYWYRQALGQGPEFLTYFNYEAQQDKSGLPNDRFSAERPEGSISTLTIQRTEQRDSAMYRCASSLAGLSGANVLTFGAGSRLTVL.

The chain combines TRBV29-1 with TRBJ2-7; D perhaps matches TRBD2 (5 bases). The ends were cut back, 5 bases at V and 3 bases at J, with 8 bases in the middle. Germline CDR1 SQVTM, CDR2 ANQGSEA. The CDR3 is 11 amino acids. This CDR3 is CSVRGFYEQYF. In DNA, the CDR3 is TGCAGCGTTCGAGGGTTCTACGAGCAGTACTTC.

The V and J genes are TRBV5-6 and TRBJ2-7, with 10 nucleotides matching TRBD1. Germline CDR1 and CDR2: SGHDT and YYEEEE. The V gene end was trimmed by 4 bases and the J gene end by 7 bases; junction bases not matched to a gene: 8. This CDR3 contains 14 residues. The CDR3 DNA sequence: TGTGCCAGCAGCGCTGACAGGGGGCGCAAGGAGCAGTACTTC. As protein: CASSADRGRKEQYF. The full variable domain, completed using reference TRBV5-6 and TRBJ2-7, is DAGVTQSPTHLIKTRGQQVTLRCSPKSGHDTVSWYQQALGQGPQFIFQYYEEEERQRGNFPDRFSGHQFPNYSSELNVNALLLGDSALYLCASSADRGRKEQYFGPGTRLTVT.

The CDR3 DNA follows: TGTGCCAGCAGCTTGGTCAGGGACTATGGCTACACCTTC. It yields the protein CASSLVRDYGYTF. The rearrangement uses TRBV5-5 and TRBJ1-2; D might be TRBD1 (5 bases). Between the trimmed V and J ends, which lost 0 bases and 3 bases, there was a span of 6 bases. CDR1 is SGHKS, CDR2 YYEKEE, per germline (reference sequence). The CDR3 has 13 amino acids.

The chain joins TRBV6-1 to TRBJ1-5; 7 positions match TRBD1. The CDR3 contains 20 residues. Germline CDR1 is MNHNS and CDR2 is SASEGT. V dropped 2 bases and J dropped 0; count of bases not matched to a gene: 16. The CDR3 coding sequence is TGTGCCAGCAGTGAAATCCGTATCCCGGGACAGCAATATAGCAATCAGCCCCAGCATTTT. This sequence encodes CASSEIRIPGQQYSNQPQHF.